This T cell receptor (beta chain) was profiled in a study of vaccination and CD4 T cells after COVID-19. With the Oncomine TCR Beta short-read assay, DNA from cultured CD4+ T cells was sequenced. From cultured CD4+ T cells, genomic DNA was extracted. MiXCR, run by TCRdb on the PCR reads, gives a single entry per CDR3 protein. The data contain about 8,100 distinct CDR3 sequences, 32% of them seen just once; the ten biggest clones take up 13%. Treatment in this sample: roughly 11-day PBMC culture with coronavirus spike peptide pools or control peptides (ViraFEST assay). The collection of CD4+ T cells from the unexposed donor took place before the COVID-19 pandemic (2011-2018). Peptide pool stimulation in ViraFEST expanded antigen-specific T cells, whose TCRs were then sequenced. By sample share, this clonotype is medium-sized. Its cognate antigen is unknown. General study results and limits: Although the median of SARS-CoV-2-reactive clonotypes rose from about 20 to 38, the change was not significant.

This receptor was obtained from a human donor in good health. The sample was CD4+ T cells from blood, cultured in vitro.

The chain's CDR3 is CSAADRKYGGNQPQHF. CDR3 nucleotide sequence: TGCAGTGCTGCGGACAGAAAGTACGGGGGCAATCAGCCCCAGCATTTT. The V and J genes are TRBV20-1 and TRBJ1-5; perhaps TRBD1 as D (6 bases). From germline, CDR1 is DFQATT and CDR2 SNEGSKA (reference sequence). V was cut by 5 bases and J by 2 bases, with 19 bases left in between. The CDR3 length is 16 residues.